Listed below are T cell receptor beta chains from one sample, sequenced in a study of cytomegalovirus exposure and HLA in healthy donors. Sequenced by immunoSEQ multiplex PCR; TCRdb stores in-frame clones only, minus some. In the table there are fewer than 200,000 clones, 80% to 90% of which are singletons. The sample was PBMCs. The receptors were sampled from a man aged 35 to 55 in good health and CMV-seropositive. Each CDR3 is given with its conserved first and last residue. D genes are given only for firm matches.

J gene | D gene | V gene | CDR3 protein
TRBJ2-1 | . | TRBV5-6 | CASSLPGSGGYEQFF
TRBJ2-1 | TRBD1 | TRBV15 | CATSRDRIGQGKFF
TRBJ1-1 | . | TRBV2 | CASSGAGTPNTEAFF
TRBJ2-3 | . | TRBV27 | CASKSAGWTDTQYF
TRBJ2-2 | . | TRBV5-8 | CASISRGVGPGELFF
TRBJ2-3 | . | TRBV5-1 | CASGLQGTDTQYF
TRBJ2-7 | TRBD2 | TRBV11-2 | CASSSTSVRGVYEQYF
TRBJ2-5 | . | TRBV7-7 | CASSPSQQETQYF
TRBJ2-7 | TRBD1 | TRBV6-6 | CASRPGTGGYEQYF
TRBJ1-5 | . | TRBV19 | CASSIRMEPRYNQPQHF
TRBJ1-1 | . | TRBV28 | CASSPVKEAFF
TRBJ2-3 | TRBD1 | TRBV18 | CASSKGQGGTTDTQYF
TRBJ2-1 | . | TRBV7-9 | CASSLVIGYNEQFF
TRBJ1-2 | . | TRBV10-1 | CASSASPGGSYGYTF
TRBJ1-1 | . | TRBV5-1 | CASRAQGSNTEAFF
TRBJ1-1 | TRBD1 | TRBV27 | CASSLSPTGAGGEAFF
TRBJ1-1 | . | TRBV5-1 | CASSLTGGTEAFF
TRBJ2-3 | . | TRBV28 | CASESRAGDTQYF
TRBJ2-7 | . | TRBV5-4 | CASSLESFRLSEQYF
TRBJ2-7 | TRBD1 | TRBV5-6 | CAYSWDRSYEQYF
TRBJ1-2 | . | TRBV4-2 | CASSQVRESGYTF
TRBJ2-2 | . | TRBV27 | CASGKYTGELFF
TRBJ2-1 | TRBD2 | TRBV5-6 | CASSAPGAGGLEEQFF
TRBJ2-7 | . | TRBV6-5 | CASSYQGRKYF
TRBJ2-7 | . | TRBV7-9 | CASSATPAREQYF
TRBJ2-1 | . | TRBV9 | CASSVASSYNEQFF
TRBJ2-7 | TRBD1 | TRBV6-5 | CASSYSRDSYEQYF
TRBJ2-1 | . | TRBV5-6 | CASSFSMDEQFF
TRBJ1-1 | . | TRBV4-2 | CASSQVSNTEAFF
TRBJ1-5 | . | TRBV27 | CASSLSTNQPQHF
TRBJ1-5 | . | TRBV11-2 | CASSFAGGQPQHF
TRBJ1-5 | . | TRBV28 | CASSLSQGGSNQPQHF
TRBJ2-4 | TRBD2 | TRBV2 | CASTPASGSDGIQYF
TRBJ1-5 | . | TRBV2 | CASSEGQPTNQPQHF
TRBJ1-5 | TRBD1 | TRBV5-1 | CASSSGQGDQPQHF
TRBJ2-7 | . | TRBV5-8 | CASSLGPGYEQYF
TRBJ1-1 | . | TRBV12-5 | CASGFPEPEAFF
TRBJ1-4 | TRBD1 | TRBV28 | CASSAADRGNEKLFF
TRBJ2-3 | TRBD2 | TRBV18 | CASSPKTSGISDTQYF
TRBJ1-2 | TRBD1 | TRBV27 | CASSLNRGLGGYTF
TRBJ2-7 | TRBD2 | TRBV29-1 | CSVESVAGAYEQYF
TRBJ2-3 | . | TRBV29-1 | CSVEGGARATDTQYF
TRBJ2-7 | . | TRBV27 | CASSLQRFAYEQYF
TRBJ1-1 | . | TRBV5-1 | CASRVGYGGGDTEAFF
. | TRBD2 | TRBV28 | CASLTSRSYEQYF
TRBJ2-4 | TRBD2 | TRBV7-3 | CASSLTRLAGENSQYF
TRBJ2-2 | . | TRBV9 | CASSPTPVWELFF
TRBJ2-7 | . | TRBV7-2 | CASSPIGGSLGEQYF
TRBJ2-7 | TRBD1 | TRBV29-1 | CSVGGQGATYEQYF
TRBJ1-5 | . | TRBV5-1 | CASSRGGSNQPQHF
TRBJ2-1 | TRBD2 | TRBV6-5 | CASSYRGLAGDDEQFF
TRBJ2-7 | . | TRBV19 | CASSVDSQQSYEQYF
TRBJ1-2 | . | TRBV19 | CASRTLQGRDYGYTF
TRBJ1-1 | . | TRBV27 | CASSSFPGTEAFF
TRBJ2-5 | . | TRBV2 | CASRETGTPGETQYF
TRBJ2-3 | TRBD2 | TRBV5-6 | CASSLASREGDTQYF
TRBJ2-3 | TRBD2 | TRBV5-1 | CASSLSGRPTDTQYF
TRBJ2-7 | . | TRBV27 | CASSEGVGVEGVGPPYEQYF
TRBJ2-2 | . | TRBV4-3 | CASSQLDTGELFF